This TCR beta chain derives from a study of neurological immune-mediated disorders. As to this clonotype: No conserved phenylalanine or tryptophan ends this CDR3, so it is likely a read error.

Germline V gives CDR1 SGHTS, CDR2 YDEGEE. This CDR3 comprises 14 residues. Time point defined: longitudinal time-point 1 (baseline). TCRdb passed the 5' RACE reads through MiXCR, listing each CDR3 protein once. The profile shows tens of thousands of distinct CDR3 sequences, 9% to 10% of them singletons. The chain couples TRBV5-8 to TRBJ1-4; TRBD1 aligns across 8 bases. This clonotype was obtained from a woman between 40 and 55 years old in good health. The sample comprised PBMCs. The CDR3 sequence is CANSPLTGVGKLFC. As DNA, the CDR3 is TGTGCCAACAGCCCCTTGACAGGGGTCGGAAAACTGTTTTGT.